This T cell receptor beta chain appears in the sequencing data of a study of human T cells and chemical hapten exposure. At the level of the study: Scalp application of diphenylcyclopropenone was performed weekly in patients across the entire approximately 24-week study.

TCRdb recomputed calls from the RACE reads with MiXCR, one row per CDR3 protein. This sample carries 100,000 to 120,000 distinct CDR3 sequences, approximately 36% of them seen once, and the ten largest clones take around 2.8%. Per the germline V gene, CDR1 is MNHEY and CDR2 is SVGEGT. Losses at the gene ends were 0 bases for V and 2 bases for J; bases not matched to a gene: 3. The CDR3 is made up of 16 amino acids. This clonotype was observed a single time. Sample time point: patch test 3, about 24 weeks after DPC sensitization. Treatment reported: therapeutic diphenylcyclopropenone sensitization with weekly scalp DPC. Each patch-test visit's blood sample preceded patch application.

The TCR sequence derives from a man aged 35 to 55 with alopecia areata. Some clones in this sample may be carry-over from other donors' samples. The chain uses TRBV6-2 or TRBV6-3 and TRBJ2-5, with TRBD2 identical over 10 bases. The starting material was whole blood, obtained in connection with sensitization to the hapten diphenylcyclopropenone (DPC). CDR3: CASSYSPSGSQETQYF. The DNA for the CDR3 is TGTGCCAGCAGTTACTCCCCTAGCGGGAGTCAAGAGACCCAGTACTTC.